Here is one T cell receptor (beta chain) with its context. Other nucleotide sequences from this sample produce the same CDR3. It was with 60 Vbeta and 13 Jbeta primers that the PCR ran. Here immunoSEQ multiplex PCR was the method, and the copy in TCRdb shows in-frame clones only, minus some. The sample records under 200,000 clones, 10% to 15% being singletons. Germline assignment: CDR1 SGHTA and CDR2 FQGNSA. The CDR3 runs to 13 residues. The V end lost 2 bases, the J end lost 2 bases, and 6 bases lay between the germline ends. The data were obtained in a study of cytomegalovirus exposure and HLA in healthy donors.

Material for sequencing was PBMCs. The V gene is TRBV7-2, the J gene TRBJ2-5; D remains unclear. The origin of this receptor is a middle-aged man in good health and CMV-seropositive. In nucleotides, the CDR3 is TGTGCCAGCAGCTTAAGCTATCAAGAGACCCAGTACTTC. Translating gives CASSLSYQETQYF.